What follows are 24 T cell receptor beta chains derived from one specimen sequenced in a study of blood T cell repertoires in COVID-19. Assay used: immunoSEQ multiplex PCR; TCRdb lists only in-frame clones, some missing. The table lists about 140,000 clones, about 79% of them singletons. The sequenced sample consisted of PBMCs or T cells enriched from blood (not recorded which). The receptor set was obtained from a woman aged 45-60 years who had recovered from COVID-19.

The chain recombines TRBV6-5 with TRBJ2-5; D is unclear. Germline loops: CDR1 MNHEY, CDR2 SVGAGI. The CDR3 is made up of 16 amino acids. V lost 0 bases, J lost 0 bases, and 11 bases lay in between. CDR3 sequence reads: CASSYSLPRYQETQYF. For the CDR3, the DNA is TGTGCCAGCAGTTACTCCTTACCACGGTACCAAGAGACCCAGTACTTC.

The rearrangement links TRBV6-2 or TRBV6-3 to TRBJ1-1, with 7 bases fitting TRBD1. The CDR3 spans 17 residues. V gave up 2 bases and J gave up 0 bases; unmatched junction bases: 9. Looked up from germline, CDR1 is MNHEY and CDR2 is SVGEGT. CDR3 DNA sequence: TGTGCCAGCAGTTACCGAATCCCAGACAGGGTGAACACTGAAGCTTTCTTT. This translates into CASSYRIPDRVNTEAFF.

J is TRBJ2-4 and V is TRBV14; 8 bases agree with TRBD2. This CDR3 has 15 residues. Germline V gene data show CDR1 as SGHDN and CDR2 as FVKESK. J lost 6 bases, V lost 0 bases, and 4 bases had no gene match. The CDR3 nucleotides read TGTGCCAGCAGCCAAGAGACTAGCGCCGCAAACATTCAGTACTTC. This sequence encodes CASSQETSAANIQYF. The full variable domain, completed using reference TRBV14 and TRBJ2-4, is EAGVTQFPSHSVIEKGQTVTLRCDPISGHDNLYWYRRVMGKEIKFLLHFVKESKQDESGMPNNRFLAERTGGTYSTLKVQPAELEDSGVYFCASSQETSAANIQYFGAGTRLSVL.

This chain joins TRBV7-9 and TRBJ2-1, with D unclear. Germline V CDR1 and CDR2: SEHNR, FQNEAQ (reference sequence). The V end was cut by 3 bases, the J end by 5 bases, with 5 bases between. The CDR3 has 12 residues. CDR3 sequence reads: CASSFIDNEQFF. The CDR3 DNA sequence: TGTGCCAGCAGCTTCATAGACAATGAGCAGTTCTTC.

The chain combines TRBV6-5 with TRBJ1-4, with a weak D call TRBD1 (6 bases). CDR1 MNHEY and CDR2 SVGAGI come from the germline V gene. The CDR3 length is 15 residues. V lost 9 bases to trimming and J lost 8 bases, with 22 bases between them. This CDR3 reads CASLPQLTGREKLFF. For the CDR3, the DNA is TGTGCCAGTCTTCCCCAACTGACAGGAAGGGAAAAACTGTTTTTT.

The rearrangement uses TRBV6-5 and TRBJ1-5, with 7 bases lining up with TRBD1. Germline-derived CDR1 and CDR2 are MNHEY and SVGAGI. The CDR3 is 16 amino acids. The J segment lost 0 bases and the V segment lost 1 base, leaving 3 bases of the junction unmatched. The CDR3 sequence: CASSYWDSDSNQPQHF. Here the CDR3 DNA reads TGTGCCAGCAGTTACTGGGACAGCGATAGCAATCAGCCCCAGCATTTT.

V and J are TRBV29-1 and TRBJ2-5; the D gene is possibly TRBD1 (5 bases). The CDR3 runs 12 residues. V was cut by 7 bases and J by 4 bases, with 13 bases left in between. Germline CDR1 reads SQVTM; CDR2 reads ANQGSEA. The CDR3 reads CSASDRAETQYF. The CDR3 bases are TGCAGCGCTTCCGACAGAGCAGAGACCCAGTACTTC.

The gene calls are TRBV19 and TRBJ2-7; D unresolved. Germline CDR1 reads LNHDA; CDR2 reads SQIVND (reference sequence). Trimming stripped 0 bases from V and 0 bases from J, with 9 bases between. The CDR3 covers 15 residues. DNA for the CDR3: TGTGCCAGTAGTATAGAATCCTGGAGCTCCTACGAGCAGTACTTC. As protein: CASSIESWSSYEQYF.

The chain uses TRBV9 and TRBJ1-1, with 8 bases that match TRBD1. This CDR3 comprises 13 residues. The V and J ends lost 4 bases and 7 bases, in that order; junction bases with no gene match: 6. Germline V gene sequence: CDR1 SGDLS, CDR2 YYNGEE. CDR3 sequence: CASSQEDRVEAFF. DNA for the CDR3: TGTGCCAGCAGCCAGGAGGACAGGGTTGAAGCTTTCTTT.

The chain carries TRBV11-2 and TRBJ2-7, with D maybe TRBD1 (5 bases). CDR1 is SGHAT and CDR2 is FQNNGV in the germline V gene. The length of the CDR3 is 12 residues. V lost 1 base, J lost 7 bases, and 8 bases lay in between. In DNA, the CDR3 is TGTGCCAGCAGCTTAGCAGGGCGTGAGCAGTACTTC. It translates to CASSLAGREQYF.

The CDR3: CASSRAGGTNIQYF. CDR3 sequence (DNA): TGCGCCAGCAGCCGAGCGGGAGGAACAAACATTCAGTACTTC. The chain joins TRBV4-1 to TRBJ2-4, with TRBD2 identical over 9 bases. CDR3 size: 14 residues. The germline V gene encodes CDR1 MGHRA and CDR2 YSYEKL. V was pared by 4 bases and J by 6 bases, with 4 bases of the junction left unmatched.

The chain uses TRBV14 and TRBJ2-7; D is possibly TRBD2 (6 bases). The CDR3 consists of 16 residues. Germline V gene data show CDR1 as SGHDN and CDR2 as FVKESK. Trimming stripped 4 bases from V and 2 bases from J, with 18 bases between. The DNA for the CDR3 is TGTGCCAGCAGCCTTCTTGGCGGGGAATACCCCTACGAGCAGTACTTC. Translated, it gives CASSLLGGEYPYEQYF.

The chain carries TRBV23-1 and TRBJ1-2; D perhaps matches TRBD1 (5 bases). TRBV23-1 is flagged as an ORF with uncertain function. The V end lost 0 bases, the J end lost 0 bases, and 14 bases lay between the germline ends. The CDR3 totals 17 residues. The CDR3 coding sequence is TGCGCCAGCAGTCAATCTTCGGGGGACCCCGCTAACTATGGCTACACCTTC. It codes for CASSQSSGDPANYGYTF.

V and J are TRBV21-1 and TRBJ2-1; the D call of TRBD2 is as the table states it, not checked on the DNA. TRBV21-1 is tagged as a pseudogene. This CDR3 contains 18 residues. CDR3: CASSLRTSGGSSYNEQFF. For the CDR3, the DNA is TGTGCCAGCAGCTTGCGGACTAGCGGGGGGAGCTCCTACAATGAGCAGTTCTTC.

Here the CDR3 reads CASSPTGARNQPQHF. The CDR3 DNA reads as TGCGCCAGCAGCCCAACAGGGGCGCGCAATCAGCCCCAGCATTTT. The V call is TRBV5-1, the J call TRBJ1-5, with 7 positions matching TRBD1. The CDR3 extends over 15 amino acids. Germline assignment: CDR1 SGHRS and CDR2 YFSETQ. V trimming: 4 bases; J trimming: 2 bases; junction bases outside the gene matches: 6.

Here the CDR3 reads CASSSPTGSHFGYTF. As DNA, the CDR3 is TGTGCCAGCAGCTCCCCGACAGGGTCCCATTTTGGCTACACCTTC. The chain couples TRBV9 to TRBJ1-2; TRBD1 matches at 7 bases. The junction had 13 bases not matched to a gene; V was cut back by 4 bases and J by 7 bases. CDR1 and CDR2 (germline): SGDLS, YYNGEE. This CDR3 is built from 15 residues.

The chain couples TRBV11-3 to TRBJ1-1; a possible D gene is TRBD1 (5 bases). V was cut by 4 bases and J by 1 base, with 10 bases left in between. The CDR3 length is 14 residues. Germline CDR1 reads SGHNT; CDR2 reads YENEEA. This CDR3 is CASSWGLRNTEAFF. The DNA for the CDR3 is TGTGCCAGCAGCTGGGGACTTAGGAACACTGAAGCTTTCTTT.

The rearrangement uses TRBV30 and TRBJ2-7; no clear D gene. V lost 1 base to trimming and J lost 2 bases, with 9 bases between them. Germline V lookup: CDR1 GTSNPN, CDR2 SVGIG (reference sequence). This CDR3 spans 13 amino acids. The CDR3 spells CAWSGLETYEQYF. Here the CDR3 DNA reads TGTGCCTGGAGTGGGCTGGAGACCTACGAGCAGTACTTC.

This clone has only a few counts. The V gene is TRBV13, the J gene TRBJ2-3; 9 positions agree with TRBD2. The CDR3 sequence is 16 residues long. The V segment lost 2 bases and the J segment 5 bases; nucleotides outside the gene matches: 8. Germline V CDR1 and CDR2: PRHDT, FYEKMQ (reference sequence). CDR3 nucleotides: TGTGCCAGCAGCTTAAGGCTAGCGGGAAAGATAGATACGCAGTATTTT. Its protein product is CASSLRLAGKIDTQYF. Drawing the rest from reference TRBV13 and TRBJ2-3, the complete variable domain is AAGVIQSPRHLIKEKRETATLKCYPIPRHDTVYWYQQGPGQDPQFLISFYEKMQSDKGSIPDRFSAQQFSDYHSELNMSSLELGDSALYFCASSLRLAGKIDTQYFGPGTRLTVL.

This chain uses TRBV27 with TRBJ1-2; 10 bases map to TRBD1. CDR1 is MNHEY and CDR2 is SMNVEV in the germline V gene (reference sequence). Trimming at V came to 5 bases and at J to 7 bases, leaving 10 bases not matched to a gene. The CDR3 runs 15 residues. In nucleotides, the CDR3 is TGTGCCAGCAGTCAAAGGGGACAGGGGAGAGGTGGCTACACCTTC. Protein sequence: CASSQRGQGRGGYTF.

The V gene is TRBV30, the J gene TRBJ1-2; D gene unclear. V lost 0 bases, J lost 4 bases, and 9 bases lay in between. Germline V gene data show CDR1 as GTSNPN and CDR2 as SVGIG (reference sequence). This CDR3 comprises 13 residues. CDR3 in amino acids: CAWSVEEFYGYTF. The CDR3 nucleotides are TGTGCCTGGAGTGTAGAGGAATTCTATGGCTACACCTTC. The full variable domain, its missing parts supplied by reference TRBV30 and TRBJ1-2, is SQTIHQWPATLVQPVGSPLSLECTVEGTSNPNLYWYRQAAGRGLQLLFYSVGIGQISSEVPQNLSASRPQDRQFILSSKKLLLSDSGFYLCAWSVEEFYGYTFGSGTRLTVV.

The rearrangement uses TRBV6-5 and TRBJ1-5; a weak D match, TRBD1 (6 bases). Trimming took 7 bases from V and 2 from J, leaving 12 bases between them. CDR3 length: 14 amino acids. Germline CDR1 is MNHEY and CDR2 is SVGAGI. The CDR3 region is CASNIQGRNQPQHF. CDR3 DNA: TGTGCCAGCAACATTCAGGGGCGCAATCAGCCCCAGCATTTT.

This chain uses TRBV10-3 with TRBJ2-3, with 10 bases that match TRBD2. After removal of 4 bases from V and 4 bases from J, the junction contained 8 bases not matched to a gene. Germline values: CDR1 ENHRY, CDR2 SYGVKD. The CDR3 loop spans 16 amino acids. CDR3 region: CAISVVAGGFADTQYF. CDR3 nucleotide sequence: TGTGCCATCAGTGTAGTAGCGGGAGGATTCGCAGATACGCAGTATTTT.

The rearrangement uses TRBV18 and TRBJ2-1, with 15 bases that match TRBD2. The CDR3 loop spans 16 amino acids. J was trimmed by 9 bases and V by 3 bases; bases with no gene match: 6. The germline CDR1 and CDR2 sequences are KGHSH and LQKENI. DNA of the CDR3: TGTGCCAGCTCACCTCCGGGACTAGCGGGAGGCGGTGAGCAGTTCTTC. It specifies CASSPPGLAGGGEQFF.